One and the same sample provided the 16 T cell receptor beta chains below, sequenced in a study of CD8+CD57+ T cells in acquired aplastic anemia. Patients picked for sequencing had shown CD8+CD57+ cell expansion detected by flow cytometry. Genomic DNA provided the template from which TCR beta VDJ and CDR3 profiles were obtained. MiXCR, applied by TCRdb to the reads, yields one record per CDR3 protein. The sample includes around 160,000 distinct CDR3 sequences, under 55% seen only once; the top ten take around 3%. Sequencing input: sorted CD4+, CD8+, or CD8+CD57+ T cells (not recorded which) from PBMCs. These receptor sequences come from a human donor with aplastic anemia.

The gene calls are TRBV5-1 and TRBJ2-1; 10 bases align to TRBD2. V gave up 4 bases and J gave up 3 bases; unmatched junction bases: 4. The CDR3 sequence is 15 residues long. The V gene's germline CDR1 is SGHRS and CDR2 YFSETQ. The CDR3 reads CASSAGLAVYNEQFF. As DNA, the CDR3 is TGCGCCAGCAGCGCTGGACTAGCGGTCTACAATGAGCAGTTCTTC.

V gene TRBV10-3 combines with J gene TRBJ2-1; the match to TRBD2 covers 11 bases. Germline-derived CDR1 and CDR2 are ENHRY and SYGVKD. J gave up 4 bases and V 8 bases, and 4 bases lay outside the gene matches. The CDR3 contains 14 residues. The CDR3, as DNA: TGTGCCATCTTAGCGGGAGGGTATTACAATGAGCAGTTCTTC. Translation gives CAILAGGYYNEQFF.

The chain combines TRBV29-1 with TRBJ2-3, with 13 bases aligning to TRBD2. The CDR3 runs to 14 residues. Per germline, CDR1 SQVTM and CDR2 ANQGSEA. With 4 bases clipped from V and 5 bases from J, the junction kept 3 bases outside the gene matches. CDR3 loop: CSVGLAGGGDTQYF. CDR3 coding DNA: TGCAGCGTTGGACTAGCGGGAGGCGGAGATACGCAGTATTTT.

J is TRBJ2-7 and V is TRBV7-2; 9 bases are a match to TRBD2. CDR1 is SGHTA, CDR2 FQGNSA, per germline. The CDR3 covers 13 residues. Trimming at V came to 9 bases and at J to 1 base, leaving 4 bases not matched to a gene. The CDR3 DNA is TGTGCCAGTAGGCTAGCGGGGTCCTACGAGCAGTACTTC. This translates into CASRLAGSYEQYF.

The gene calls are TRBV15 and TRBJ1-1; D is uncertain. The CDR3 is made up of 14 amino acids. The V gene lost 1 base and the J gene lost 5 bases, with 11 bases spanning the gap. Germline V gene data show CDR1 as LNHNV and CDR2 as YYDKDF (reference sequence). As DNA, the CDR3 is TGTGCCACCAGCAGAGGAAGGGTCCCTACTGAAGCTTTCTTT. Its translation: CATSRGRVPTEAFF.

This clonotype was detected ten times or more. The chain employs TRBV6-4 and TRBJ1-2; 7 nucleotides match TRBD1. Losses at the gene ends were 5 bases for V and 5 bases for J; bases not matched to a gene: 11. CDR3 length equals 15 residues. Germline values: CDR1 MRHNA, CDR2 SNTAGT. CDR3 bases: TGTGCCAGCAGTATGGGGACAGTTTCACAATATGGCTACACCTTC. Amino acid sequence: CASSMGTVSQYGYTF.

This clonotype was seen ten or more times. V is TRBV19 and J is TRBJ2-1; perhaps TRBD1 as D (6 bases). The V end was cut by 6 bases, the J end by 4 bases, with 13 bases between. This CDR3 is built from 14 residues. Germline CDR1 is LNHDA and CDR2 is SQIVND (reference sequence). CDR3 residues: CASRPQGQYNEQFF. Written as DNA, the CDR3 is TGTGCCAGTAGACCCCAGGGGCAATACAATGAGCAGTTCTTC. Supplemented by reference TRBV19 and TRBJ2-1, the full variable domain reads DGGITQSPKYLFRKEGQNVTLSCEQNLNHDAMYWYRQDPGQGLRLIYYSQIVNDFQKGDIAEGYSVSREKKESFPLTVTSAQKNPTAFYLCASRPQGQYNEQFFGPGTRLTVL.

This clonotype was seen repeatedly, ten times or more. CDR3 nucleotides: TGTGCCAGCAGCTTAGACCCGGGTTCCAACGTCCTGACTTTC. Its translation: CASSLDPGSNVLTF. The chain recombines TRBV7-8 with TRBJ2-6; D not certain. V was trimmed by 1 base and J by 8 bases, leaving 9 bases between them. The CDR3 is 14 residues long. Per germline, CDR1 SGHVS and CDR2 FQNEAQ.

This clonotype was seen only a few times. The chain has TRBV10-3 and TRBJ2-5; TRBD1 or TRBD2 may be the D gene (7 bases each). The germline V gene has CDR1 ENHRY and CDR2 SYGVKD. The CDR3 contains 13 residues. V was cut by 6 bases and J by 5 bases, with 13 bases left in between. The CDR3, as DNA: TGTGCCATCAGGCAGGGGGGGGTGGAGACCCAGTACTTC. Translation gives CAIRQGGVETQYF.

The chain links TRBV20-1 to TRBJ1-6; D is undetermined. Deletions cut 5 bases from V and 5 bases from J, with 7 bases between. CDR1 and CDR2 from the germline V gene are DFQATT and SNEGSKA (reference sequence). The CDR3 has 12 amino acids. The CDR3 protein is CSAVGNNSPLHF. CDR3 DNA: TGCAGTGCTGTGGGAAATAATTCACCCCTCCACTTT.

This chain uses TRBV7-8 with TRBJ2-7; D is tentatively TRBD1 or TRBD2 (5 bases each). This CDR3 is built from 17 residues. V lost 2 bases and J 3 bases, leaving 20 bases between the germline ends. The V gene's germline CDR1 is SGHVS and CDR2 FQNEAQ. CDR3 nucleotides: TGTGCCAGCAGCTTATCTAGGGACCACGCCCCCCTCTACGAGCAGTACTTC. Translated, it gives CASSLSRDHAPLYEQYF.

The sample holds one count of this clonotype. The CDR3 is CASSALQETQYF. The CDR3 DNA follows: TGTGCCAGCAGTGCCTTACAAGAGACCCAGTACTTC. The chain joins TRBV2 to TRBJ2-5; unclear D gene. Germline CDR1 and CDR2: SNHLY and FYNNEI. The CDR3 runs to 12 residues. The germline V and J ends were trimmed by 4 bases and 2 bases, with 5 bases remaining between them.

This clonotype occurred many times. V gene TRBV24-1 combines with J gene TRBJ2-3, with unresolved D. Germline V gene data show CDR1 as KGHDR and CDR2 as SFDVKD. This CDR3 has 13 amino acids. Trimming took 4 bases from V and 5 from J, leaving 9 bases between them. The CDR3 protein is CATSDPAIDTQYF. The CDR3 DNA follows: TGTGCCACCAGTGACCCCGCCATAGATACGCAGTATTTT.

V usage is TRBV9 and J usage is TRBJ2-1; D perhaps matches TRBD2 (6 bases). Germline CDR1 and CDR2: SGDLS and YYNGEE. The V and J ends lost 0 bases and 4 bases respectively, with 11 bases between them. The CDR3 is 15 residues long. CDR3 coding DNA: TGTGCCAGCAGCGTAGCAAGCGGGCCTTACAATGAGCAGTTCTTC. Protein: CASSVASGPYNEQFF.

This clonotype has at least ten counts. The rearrangement uses TRBV7-2 and TRBJ1-3; D unresolved. Germline CDR1 and CDR2: SGHTA and FQGNSA. Trimming removed 0 bases from V and 0 bases from J, with 9 bases in between. This CDR3 spans 16 amino acids. CDR3 sequence reads: CASSLATGSSGNTIYF. Written as DNA, the CDR3 is TGTGCCAGCAGCTTAGCGACCGGGAGCTCTGGAAACACCATATATTTT.

This clonotype has ten or more counts. The chain has TRBV12-3 or TRBV12-4 and TRBJ1-4; D not certain. V gave up 2 bases and J gave up 0 bases, with 4 bases separating them. CDR3 size: 14 residues. DNA of the CDR3: TGTGCCAGCAGTTTACGATCAACTAATGAAAAACTGTTTTTT. Translation: CASSLRSTNEKLFF.